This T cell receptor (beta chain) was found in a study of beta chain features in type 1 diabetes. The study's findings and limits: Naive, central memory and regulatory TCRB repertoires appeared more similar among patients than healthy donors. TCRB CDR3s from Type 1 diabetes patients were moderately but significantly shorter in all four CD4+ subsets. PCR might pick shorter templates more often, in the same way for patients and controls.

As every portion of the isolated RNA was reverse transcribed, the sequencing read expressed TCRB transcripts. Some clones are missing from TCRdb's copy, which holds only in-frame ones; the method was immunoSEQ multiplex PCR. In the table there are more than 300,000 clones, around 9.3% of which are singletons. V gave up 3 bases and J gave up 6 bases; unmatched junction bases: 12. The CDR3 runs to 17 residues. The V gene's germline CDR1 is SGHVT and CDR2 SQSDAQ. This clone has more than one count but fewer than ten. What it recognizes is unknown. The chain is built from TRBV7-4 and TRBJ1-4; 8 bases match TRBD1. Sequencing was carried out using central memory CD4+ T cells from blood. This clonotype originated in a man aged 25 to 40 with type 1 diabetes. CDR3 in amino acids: CASSFRQRRGRDEKLFF. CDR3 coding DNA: TGTGCCAGCAGCTTTAGACAGCGCAGGGGGCGCGATGAAAAACTGTTTTTT.